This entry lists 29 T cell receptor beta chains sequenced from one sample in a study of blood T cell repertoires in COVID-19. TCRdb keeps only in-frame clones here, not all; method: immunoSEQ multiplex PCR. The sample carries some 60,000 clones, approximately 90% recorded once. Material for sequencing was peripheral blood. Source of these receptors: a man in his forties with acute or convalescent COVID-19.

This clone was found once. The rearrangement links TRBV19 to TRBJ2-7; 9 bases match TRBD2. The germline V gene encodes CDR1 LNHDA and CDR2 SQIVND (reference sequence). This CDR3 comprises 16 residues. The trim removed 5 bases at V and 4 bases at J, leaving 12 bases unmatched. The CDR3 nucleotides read TGTGCCAGTAGTTCGTTACTTAGCGGGAGTAATTACGAGCAGTACTTC. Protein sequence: CASSSLLSGSNYEQYF.

The CDR3 coding sequence is TGCGCCAGCAGCCAAGTCGAGGGCCGAGAGACCCAGTACTTC. Translating it yields CASSQVEGRETQYF. This chain uses TRBV4-1 with TRBJ2-5, with a tentative D call TRBD2 (5 bases). CDR1 and CDR2 (germline): MGHRA, YSYEKL. This CDR3 has 14 residues. V was cut by 1 base and J by 4 bases, with 10 bases left in between.

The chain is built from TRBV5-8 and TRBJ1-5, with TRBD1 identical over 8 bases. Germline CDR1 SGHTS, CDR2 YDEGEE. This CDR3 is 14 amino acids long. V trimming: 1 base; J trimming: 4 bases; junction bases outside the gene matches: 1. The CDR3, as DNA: TGTGCCAGCAGCTTGCACAGGGGGAATCAGCCCCAGCATTTT. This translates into CASSLHRGNQPQHF.

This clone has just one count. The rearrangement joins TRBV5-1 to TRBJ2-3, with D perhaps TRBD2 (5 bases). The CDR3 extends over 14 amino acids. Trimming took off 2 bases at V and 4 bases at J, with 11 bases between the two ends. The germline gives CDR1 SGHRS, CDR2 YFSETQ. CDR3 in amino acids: CASSFGLASDTQYF. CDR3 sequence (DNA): TGCGCCAGCAGCTTCGGCCTAGCTTCAGATACGCAGTATTTT.

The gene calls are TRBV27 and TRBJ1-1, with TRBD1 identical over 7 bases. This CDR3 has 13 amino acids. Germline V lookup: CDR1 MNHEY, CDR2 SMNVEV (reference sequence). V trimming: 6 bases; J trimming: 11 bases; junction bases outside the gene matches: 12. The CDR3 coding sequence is TGTGCCAGCAGGGATACAGGGGATAGAGTGGCTTTCTTT. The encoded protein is CASRDTGDRVAFF.

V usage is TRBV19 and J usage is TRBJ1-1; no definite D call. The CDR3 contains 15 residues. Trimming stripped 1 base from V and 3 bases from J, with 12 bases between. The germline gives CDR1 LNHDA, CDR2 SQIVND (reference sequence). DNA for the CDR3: TGTGCCAGTAGTATAGGATACAGAGATGACACTGAAGCTTTCTTT. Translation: CASSIGYRDDTEAFF.

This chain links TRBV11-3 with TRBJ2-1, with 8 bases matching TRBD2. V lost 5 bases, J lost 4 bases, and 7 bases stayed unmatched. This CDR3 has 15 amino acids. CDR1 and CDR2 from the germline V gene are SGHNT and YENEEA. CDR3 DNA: TGTGCCAGCAGCCCTGGCGCTAGCGGGTACAATGAGCAGTTCTTC. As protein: CASSPGASGYNEQFF.

This CDR3 reads CASRRQINQPQHF. The CDR3 coding sequence is TGTGCCAGCAGAAGACAGATAAATCAGCCCCAGCATTTT. The chain has TRBV6-6 and TRBJ1-5, with D possibly being TRBD1 (5 bases). This CDR3 region has 13 residues. Germline CDR1 reads MNHNY; CDR2 reads SVGAGI (reference sequence). Trimming took 6 bases from V and 4 from J, leaving 10 bases between them.

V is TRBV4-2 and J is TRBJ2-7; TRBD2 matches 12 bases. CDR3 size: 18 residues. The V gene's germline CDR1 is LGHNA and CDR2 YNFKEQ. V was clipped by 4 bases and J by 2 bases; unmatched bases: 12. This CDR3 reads CASSLALAGGGRAYEQYF. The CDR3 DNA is TGTGCCAGCAGCCTCGCCCTAGCGGGAGGGGGGCGGGCCTACGAGCAGTACTTC.

CDR3 in amino acids: CASSDSGGYYEQYF. The CDR3 region has the DNA TGTGCCAGCAGTGACTCTGGCGGTTACTACGAGCAGTACTTC. The chain is built from TRBV25-1 and TRBJ2-7; D is unclear. Germline V gene sequence: CDR1 MGHDK, CDR2 SYGVNS. Trimming stripped 3 bases from V and 3 bases from J, with 12 bases between. The CDR3 length is 14 residues.

Here the CDR3 reads CATSSGLGVLNGANVLTF. CDR3 bases: TGTGCCACCAGCAGCGGGCTAGGGGTGCTGAATGGGGCCAACGTCCTGACTTTC. This chain connects TRBV15 to TRBJ2-6; the D gene is possibly TRBD1 (5 bases). Trimming cost V 3 bases and J 3 bases, with 18 bases left between them. The CDR3 consists of 18 residues. Germline CDR1 reads LNHNV; CDR2 reads YYDKDF (reference sequence).

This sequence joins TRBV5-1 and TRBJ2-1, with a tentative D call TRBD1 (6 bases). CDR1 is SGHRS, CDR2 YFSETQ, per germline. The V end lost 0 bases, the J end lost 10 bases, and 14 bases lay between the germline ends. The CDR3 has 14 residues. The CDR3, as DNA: TGCGCCAGCAGCTTGGCCCACGTGGACAGCGAGCAGTTCTTC. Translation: CASSLAHVDSEQFF. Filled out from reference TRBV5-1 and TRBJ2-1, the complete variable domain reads KAGVTQTPRYLIKTRGQQVTLSCSPISGHRSVSWYQQTPGQGLQFLFEYFSETQRNKGNFPGRFSGRQFSNSRSEMNVSTLELGDSALYLCASSLAHVDSEQFFGPGTRLTVL.

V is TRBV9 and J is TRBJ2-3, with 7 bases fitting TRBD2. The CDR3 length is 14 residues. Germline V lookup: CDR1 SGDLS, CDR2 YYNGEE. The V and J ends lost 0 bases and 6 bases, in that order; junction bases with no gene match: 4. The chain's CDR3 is CASSVGVGGDTQYF. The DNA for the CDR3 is TGTGCCAGCAGCGTAGGCGTGGGAGGGGATACGCAGTATTTT.

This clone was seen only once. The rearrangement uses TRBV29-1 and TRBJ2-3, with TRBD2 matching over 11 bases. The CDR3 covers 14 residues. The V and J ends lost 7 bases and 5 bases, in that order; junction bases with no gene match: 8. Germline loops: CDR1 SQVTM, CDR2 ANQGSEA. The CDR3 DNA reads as TGCAGCGACTTAGCGGGAGGGAGTATAGATACGCAGTATTTT. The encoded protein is CSDLAGGSIDTQYF.

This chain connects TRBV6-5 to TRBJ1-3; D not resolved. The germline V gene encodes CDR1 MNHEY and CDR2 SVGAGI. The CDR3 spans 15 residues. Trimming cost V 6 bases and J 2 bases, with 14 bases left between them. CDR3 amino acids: CASRPDSGPGNTIYF. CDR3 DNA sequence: TGTGCCAGCAGACCGGACTCCGGCCCTGGAAACACCATATATTTT.

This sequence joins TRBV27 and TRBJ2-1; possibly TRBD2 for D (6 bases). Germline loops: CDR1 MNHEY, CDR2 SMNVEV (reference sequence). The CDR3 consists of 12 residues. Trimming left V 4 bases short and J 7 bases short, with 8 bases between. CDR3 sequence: CASSSRGNEQFF. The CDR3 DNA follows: TGTGCCAGCAGTTCTCGGGGGAATGAGCAGTTCTTC.

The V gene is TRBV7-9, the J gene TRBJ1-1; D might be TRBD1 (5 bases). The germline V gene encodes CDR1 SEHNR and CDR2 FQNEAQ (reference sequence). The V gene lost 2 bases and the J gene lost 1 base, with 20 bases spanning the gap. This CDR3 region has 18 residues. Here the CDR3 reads CASSLSRGARTRNTEAFF. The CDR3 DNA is TGTGCCAGCAGCTTATCGCGCGGGGCTCGGACGAGGAACACTGAAGCTTTCTTT. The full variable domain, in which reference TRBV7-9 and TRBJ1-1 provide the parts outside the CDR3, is DTGVSQNPRHKITKRGQNVTFRCDPISEHNRLYWYRQTLGQGPEFLTYFQNEAQLEKSRLLSDRFSAERPKGSFSTLEIQRTEQGDSAMYLCASSLSRGARTRNTEAFFGQGTRLTVV.

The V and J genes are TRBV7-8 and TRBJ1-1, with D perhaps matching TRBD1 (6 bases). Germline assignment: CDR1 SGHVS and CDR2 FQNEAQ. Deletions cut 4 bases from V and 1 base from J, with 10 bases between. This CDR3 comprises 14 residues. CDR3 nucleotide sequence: TGTGCCAGCAGCTCGCTCAGGGGGAACACTGAAGCTTTCTTT. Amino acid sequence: CASSSLRGNTEAFF.

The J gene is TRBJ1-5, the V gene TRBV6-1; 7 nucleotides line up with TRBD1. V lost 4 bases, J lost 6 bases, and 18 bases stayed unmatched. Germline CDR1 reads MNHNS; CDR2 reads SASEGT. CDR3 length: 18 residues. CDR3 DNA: TGTGCCAGCAGTGGGGGCTTGAGGCAAGACAGGGTAGGTCAGCCCCAGCATTTT. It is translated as CASSGGLRQDRVGQPQHF.

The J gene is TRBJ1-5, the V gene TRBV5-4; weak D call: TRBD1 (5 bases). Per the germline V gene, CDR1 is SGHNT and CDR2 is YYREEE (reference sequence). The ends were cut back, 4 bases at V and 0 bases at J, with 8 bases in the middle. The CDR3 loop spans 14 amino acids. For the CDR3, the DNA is TGTGCCAGCAGCGACGGGGGTAGCAATCAGCCCCAGCATTTT. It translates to CASSDGGSNQPQHF.

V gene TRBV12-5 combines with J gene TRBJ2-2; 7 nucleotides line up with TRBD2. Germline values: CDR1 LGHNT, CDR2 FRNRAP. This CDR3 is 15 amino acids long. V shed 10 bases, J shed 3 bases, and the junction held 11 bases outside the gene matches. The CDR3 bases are TGTGCTACCCGCCGGGGAGGGCCCGACACCGGGGAGCTGTTTTTT. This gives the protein CATRRGGPDTGELFF.

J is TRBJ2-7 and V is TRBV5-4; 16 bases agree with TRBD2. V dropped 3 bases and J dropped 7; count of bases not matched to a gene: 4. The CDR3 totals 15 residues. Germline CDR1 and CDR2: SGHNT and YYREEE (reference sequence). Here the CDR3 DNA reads TGTGCCAGCAGCTCGGGACTAGCGGGAGGGCAAGAGCAGTACTTC. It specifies CASSSGLAGGQEQYF.

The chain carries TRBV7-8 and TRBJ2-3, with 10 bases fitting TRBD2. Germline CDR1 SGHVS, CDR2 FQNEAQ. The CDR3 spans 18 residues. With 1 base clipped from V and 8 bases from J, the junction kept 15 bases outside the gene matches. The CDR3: CASSLDPRGLAGESTQYF. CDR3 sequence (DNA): TGTGCCAGCAGCTTAGATCCCCGTGGGCTAGCGGGAGAAAGTACGCAGTATTTT.

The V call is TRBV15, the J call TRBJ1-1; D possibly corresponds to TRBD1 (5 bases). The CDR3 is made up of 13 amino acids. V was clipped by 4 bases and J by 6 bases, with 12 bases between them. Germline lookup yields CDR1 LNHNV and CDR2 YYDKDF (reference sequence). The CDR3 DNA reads TGTGCCACCAGCACGGGGGGTTACCCTGAAGCTTTCTTT. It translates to CATSTGGYPEAFF. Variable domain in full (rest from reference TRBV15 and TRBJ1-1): DAMVIQNPRYQVTQFGKPVTLSCSQTLNHNVMYWYQQKSSQAPKLLFHYYDKDFNNEADTPDNFQSRRPNTSFCFLDIRSPGLGDTAMYLCATSTGGYPEAFFGQGTRLTVV.

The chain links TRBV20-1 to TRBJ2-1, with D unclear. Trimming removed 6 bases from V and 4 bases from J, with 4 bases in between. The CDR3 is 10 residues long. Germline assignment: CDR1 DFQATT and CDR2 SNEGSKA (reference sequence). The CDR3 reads CSAQYNEQFF. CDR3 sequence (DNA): TGCAGTGCCCAGTACAATGAGCAGTTCTTC.

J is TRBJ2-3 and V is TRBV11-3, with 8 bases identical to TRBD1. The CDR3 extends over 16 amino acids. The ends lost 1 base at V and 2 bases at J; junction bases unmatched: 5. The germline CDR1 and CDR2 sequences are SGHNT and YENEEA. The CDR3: CASSLGRDRYTDTQYF. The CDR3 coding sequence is TGTGCCAGCAGCTTAGGGAGGGACAGGTACACAGATACGCAGTATTTT.

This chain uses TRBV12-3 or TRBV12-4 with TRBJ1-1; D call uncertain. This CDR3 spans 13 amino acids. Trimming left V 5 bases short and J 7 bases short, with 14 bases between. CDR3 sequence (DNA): TGTGCCAGCAGTCCCTCTGGCGGGTTTGAAGCTTTCTTT. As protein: CASSPSGGFEAFF.

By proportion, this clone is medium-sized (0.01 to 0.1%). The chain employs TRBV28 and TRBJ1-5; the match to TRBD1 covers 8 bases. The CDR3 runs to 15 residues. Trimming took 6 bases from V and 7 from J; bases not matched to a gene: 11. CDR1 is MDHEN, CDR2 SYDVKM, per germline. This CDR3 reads CASSPTGGGSQPQHF. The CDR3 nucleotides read TGTGCCAGCAGCCCCACAGGGGGGGGAAGCCAGCCCCAGCATTTT.

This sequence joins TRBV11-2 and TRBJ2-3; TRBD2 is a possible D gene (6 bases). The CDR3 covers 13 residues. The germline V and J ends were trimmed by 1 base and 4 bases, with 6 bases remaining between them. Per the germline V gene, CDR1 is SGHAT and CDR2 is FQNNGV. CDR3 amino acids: CASSLGLADTQYF. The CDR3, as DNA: TGTGCCAGCAGCTTAGGACTAGCAGATACGCAGTATTTT.